This TCR beta chain was retrieved from a study of technical replicates of blood from several donors (dated by TCRdb to the late 2010s). V drops 7 bases and J drops 4 bases, leaving 8 bases in between. Its CDR3 holds 11 amino acids, cysteine through phenylalanine. Here the CDR3 DNA is all that survives: 33 bases in frame from base 1. The germline V gene sets CDR1 to SGHRS and CDR2 to YFSETQ. With respect to this clone: Its antigen remains undetermined. No much larger clone is present one base from it, and per-base qualities are unavailable.

Libraries came from the immunoSEQ multiplex PCR assay. The table comes from immuneACCESS by way of TCRdb, which keeps in-frame sequences with V and J called. Part of the clones is missing from these tables; in studies checked, under half for an unresolved V gene and the rest for unknown reasons. Recorded for this sample are 100,000 or so clones; approximately 96% of them occurred a single time. Jointly, the top ten make up roughly 0.21% of the sample. This sequence originates from a human donor in good health. Material: T cells isolated from PBMCs. This chain joins TRBV5-1 to TRBJ1-1, with the D gene not confidently named. The sequenced DNA is TGCGCCAGCCGCCGGGGCACTGAAGCTTTCTTT. Translated, this is CASRRGTEAFF. The full variable domain, with segments outside the CDR3 supplied by the reference TRBV5-1 and TRBJ1-1 proteins, appears as KAGVTQTPRYLIKTRGQQVTLSCSPISGHRSVSWYQQTPGQGLQFLFEYFSETQRNKGNFPGRFSGRQFSNSRSEMNVSTLELGDSALYLCASRRGTEAFFGQGTRLTVV.